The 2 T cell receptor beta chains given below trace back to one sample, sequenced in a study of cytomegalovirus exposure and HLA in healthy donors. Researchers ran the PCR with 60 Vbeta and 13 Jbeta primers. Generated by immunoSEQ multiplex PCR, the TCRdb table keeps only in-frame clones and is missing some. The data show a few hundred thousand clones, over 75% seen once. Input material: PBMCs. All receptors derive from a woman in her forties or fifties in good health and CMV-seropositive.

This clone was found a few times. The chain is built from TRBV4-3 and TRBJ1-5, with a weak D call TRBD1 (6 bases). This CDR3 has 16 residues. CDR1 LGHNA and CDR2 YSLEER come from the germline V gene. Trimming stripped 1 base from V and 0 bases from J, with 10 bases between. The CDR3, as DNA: TGCGCCAGCAGCCAAGCCTACAGGGCTAGCAATCAGCCCCAGCATTTT. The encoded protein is CASSQAYRASNQPQHF.

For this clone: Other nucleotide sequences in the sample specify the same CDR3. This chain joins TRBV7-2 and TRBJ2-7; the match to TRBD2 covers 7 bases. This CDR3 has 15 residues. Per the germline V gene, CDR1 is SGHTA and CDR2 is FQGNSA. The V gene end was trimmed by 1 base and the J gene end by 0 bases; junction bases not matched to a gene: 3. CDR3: CASSLVPGGSYEQYF. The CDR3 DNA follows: TGTGCCAGCAGCTTAGTGCCGGGGGGCTCCTACGAGCAGTACTTC. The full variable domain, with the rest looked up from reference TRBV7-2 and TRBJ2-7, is GAGVSQSPSNKVTEKGKDVELRCDPISGHTALYWYRQSLGQGLEFLIYFQGNSAPDKSGLPSDRFSAERTGGSVSTLTIQRTQQEDSAVYLCASSLVPGGSYEQYFGPGTRLTVT.